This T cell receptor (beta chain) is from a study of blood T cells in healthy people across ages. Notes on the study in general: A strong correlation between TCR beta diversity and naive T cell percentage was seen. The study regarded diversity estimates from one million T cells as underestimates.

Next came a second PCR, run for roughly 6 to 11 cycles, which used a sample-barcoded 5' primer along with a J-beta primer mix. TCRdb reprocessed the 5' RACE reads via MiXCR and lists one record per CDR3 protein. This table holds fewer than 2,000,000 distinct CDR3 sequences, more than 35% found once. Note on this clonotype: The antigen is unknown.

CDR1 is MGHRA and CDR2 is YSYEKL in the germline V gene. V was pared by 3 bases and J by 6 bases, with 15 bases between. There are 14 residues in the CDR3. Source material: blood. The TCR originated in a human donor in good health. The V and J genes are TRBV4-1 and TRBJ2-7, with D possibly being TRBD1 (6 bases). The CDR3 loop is CASSHVTGLGEQYF. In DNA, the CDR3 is TGCGCCAGCAGCCACGTGACAGGCTTGGGCGAGCAGTACTTC.